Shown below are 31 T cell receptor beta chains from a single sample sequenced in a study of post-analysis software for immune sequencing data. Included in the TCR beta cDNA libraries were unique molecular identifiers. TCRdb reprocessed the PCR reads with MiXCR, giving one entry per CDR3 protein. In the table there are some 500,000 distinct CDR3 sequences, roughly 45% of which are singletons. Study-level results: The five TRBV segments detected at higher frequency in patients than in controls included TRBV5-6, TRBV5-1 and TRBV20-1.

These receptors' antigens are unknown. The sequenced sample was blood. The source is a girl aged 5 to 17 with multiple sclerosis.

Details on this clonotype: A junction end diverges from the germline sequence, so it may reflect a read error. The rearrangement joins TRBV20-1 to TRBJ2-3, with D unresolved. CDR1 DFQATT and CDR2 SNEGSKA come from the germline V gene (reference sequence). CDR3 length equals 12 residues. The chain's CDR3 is CSAETGTDTPYF. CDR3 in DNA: TGCAGTGCTGAGACGGGCACAGATACGCCGTATTTT.

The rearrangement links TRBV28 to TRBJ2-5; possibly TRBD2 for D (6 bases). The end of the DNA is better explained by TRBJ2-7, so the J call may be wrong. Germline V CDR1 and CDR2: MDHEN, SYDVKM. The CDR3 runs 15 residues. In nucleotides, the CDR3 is TGTGCCAGCAGTTTGGGGCGGGATTTTTCCTACGAGCAGTACTTC. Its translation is CASSLGRDFSYEQYF.

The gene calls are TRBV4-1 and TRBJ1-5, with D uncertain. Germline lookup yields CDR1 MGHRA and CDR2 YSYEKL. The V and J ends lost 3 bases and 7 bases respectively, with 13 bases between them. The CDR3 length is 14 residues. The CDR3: CASSQPTRFQPQHF. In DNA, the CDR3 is TGCGCCAGCAGCCAGCCAACCCGTTTCCAGCCCCAGCATTTT.

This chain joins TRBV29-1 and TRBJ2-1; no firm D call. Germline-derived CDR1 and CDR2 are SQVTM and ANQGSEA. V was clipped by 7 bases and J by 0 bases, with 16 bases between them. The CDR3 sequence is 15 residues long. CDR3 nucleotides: TGCAGCGCTAGGCCGGCAGGCAGCTCCTACAATGAGCAGTTCTTC. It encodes CSARPAGSSYNEQFF.

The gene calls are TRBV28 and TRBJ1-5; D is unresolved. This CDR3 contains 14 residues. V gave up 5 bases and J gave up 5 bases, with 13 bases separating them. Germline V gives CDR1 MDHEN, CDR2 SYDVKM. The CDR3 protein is CASSRTADYQPQHF. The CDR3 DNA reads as TGTGCCAGCAGTAGGACGGCCGATTATCAGCCCCAGCATTTT.

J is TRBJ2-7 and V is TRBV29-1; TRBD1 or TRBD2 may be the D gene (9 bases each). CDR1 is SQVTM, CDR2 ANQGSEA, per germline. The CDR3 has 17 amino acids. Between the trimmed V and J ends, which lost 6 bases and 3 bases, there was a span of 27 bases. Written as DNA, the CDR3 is TGCAGCGTAAAGGGACAGGGCGTTGTAGCGGGAGTCTACGAGCAGTACTTC. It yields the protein CSVKGQGVVAGVYEQYF.

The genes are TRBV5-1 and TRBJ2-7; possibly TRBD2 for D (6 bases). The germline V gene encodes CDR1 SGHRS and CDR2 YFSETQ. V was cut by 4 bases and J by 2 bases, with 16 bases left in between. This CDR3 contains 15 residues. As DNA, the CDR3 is TGCGCCAGCAGCCGCCAGACTAGGCTAACCTACGAGCAGTACTTC. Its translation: CASSRQTRLTYEQYF.

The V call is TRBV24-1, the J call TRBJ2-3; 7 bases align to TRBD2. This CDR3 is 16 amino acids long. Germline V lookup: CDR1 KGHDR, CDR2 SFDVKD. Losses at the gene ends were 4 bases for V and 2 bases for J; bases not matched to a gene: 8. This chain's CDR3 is CATSEQGLPPTDTQYF. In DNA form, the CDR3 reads TGTGCCACCAGTGAGCAGGGACTACCTCCCACAGATACGCAGTATTTT.

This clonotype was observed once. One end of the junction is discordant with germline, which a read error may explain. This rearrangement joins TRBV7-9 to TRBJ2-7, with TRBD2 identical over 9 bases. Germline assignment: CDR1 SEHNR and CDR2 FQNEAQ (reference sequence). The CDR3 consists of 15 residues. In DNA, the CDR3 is TGTGTCAGCAGCCTCCCCGGGACTAGCTACAATGAGCAGTACTTC. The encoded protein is CVSSLPGTSYNEQYF.

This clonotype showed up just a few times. The CDR3, as DNA: TGTGCCAGCAGCACCTTTCGGGGCGAGCAGTACTTC. Its translation is CASSTFRGEQYF. The V gene is TRBV9, the J gene TRBJ2-7; tentatively, D is TRBD2 (5 bases). The germline CDR1 and CDR2 sequences are SGDLS and YYNGEE. The V and J ends lost 4 bases and 6 bases respectively, with 11 bases between them. CDR3 length equals 12 residues.

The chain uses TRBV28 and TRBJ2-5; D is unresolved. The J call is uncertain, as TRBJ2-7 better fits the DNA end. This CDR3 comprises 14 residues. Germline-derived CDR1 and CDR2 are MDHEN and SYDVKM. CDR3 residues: CASRGLSADYEQYF. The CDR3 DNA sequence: TGTGCCAGCAGGGGGTTATCAGCCGATTACGAGCAGTACTTC.

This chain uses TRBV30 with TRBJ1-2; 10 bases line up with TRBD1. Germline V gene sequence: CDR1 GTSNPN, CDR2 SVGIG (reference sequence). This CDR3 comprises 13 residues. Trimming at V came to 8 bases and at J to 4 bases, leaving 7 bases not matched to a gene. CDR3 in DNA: TGTGCCGGAACGACAGGGGGCAGCTATGGCTACACCTTC. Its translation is CAGTTGGSYGYTF.

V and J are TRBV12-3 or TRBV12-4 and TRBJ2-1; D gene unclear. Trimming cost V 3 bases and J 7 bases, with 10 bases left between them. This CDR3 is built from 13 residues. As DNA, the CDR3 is TGTGCCAGCAGTTTGGAGTTGGGGAATGAGCAGTTCTTC. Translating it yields CASSLELGNEQFF.

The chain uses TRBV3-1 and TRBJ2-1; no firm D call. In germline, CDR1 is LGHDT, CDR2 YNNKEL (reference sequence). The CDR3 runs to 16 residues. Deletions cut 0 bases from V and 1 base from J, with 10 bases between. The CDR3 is CASSQENYGSYNEQFF. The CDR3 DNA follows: TGTGCCAGCAGCCAAGAAAACTATGGTTCCTACAATGAGCAGTTCTTC.

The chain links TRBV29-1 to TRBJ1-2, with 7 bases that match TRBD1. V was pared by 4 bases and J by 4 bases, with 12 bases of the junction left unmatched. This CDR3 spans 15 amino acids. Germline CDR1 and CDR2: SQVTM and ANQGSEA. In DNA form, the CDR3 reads TGCAGCGTTGCGTCAGGGGGTGATGGAGGCTATGGCTACACCTTC. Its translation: CSVASGGDGGYGYTF.

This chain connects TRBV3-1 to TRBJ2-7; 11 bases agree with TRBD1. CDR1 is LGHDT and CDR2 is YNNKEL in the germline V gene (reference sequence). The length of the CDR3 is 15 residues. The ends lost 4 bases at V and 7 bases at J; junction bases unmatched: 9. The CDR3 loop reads CASSPGTGGTWEQYF. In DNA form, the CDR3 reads TGTGCCAGCAGCCCTGGGACAGGGGGGACCTGGGAGCAGTACTTC.

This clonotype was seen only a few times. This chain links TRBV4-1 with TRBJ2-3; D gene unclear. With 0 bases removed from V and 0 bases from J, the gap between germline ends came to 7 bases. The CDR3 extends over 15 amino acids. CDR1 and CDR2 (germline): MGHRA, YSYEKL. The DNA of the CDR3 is TGCGCCAGCAGCCAAGAGAATTGGAGCACAGATACGCAGTATTTT. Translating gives CASSQENWSTDTQYF.

The CDR3 DNA reads TGCAGCGTTGTCGGGGGGCTGCTAGCGGGAGGGCCCTATGAGCAGTTCTTC. As protein: CSVVGGLLAGGPYEQFF. The chain uses TRBV29-1 and TRBJ2-1; TRBD2 agrees at 12 bases. In germline, CDR1 is SQVTM, CDR2 ANQGSEA. V was pared by 4 bases and J by 8 bases, with 15 bases of the junction left unmatched. The CDR3 spans 17 residues.

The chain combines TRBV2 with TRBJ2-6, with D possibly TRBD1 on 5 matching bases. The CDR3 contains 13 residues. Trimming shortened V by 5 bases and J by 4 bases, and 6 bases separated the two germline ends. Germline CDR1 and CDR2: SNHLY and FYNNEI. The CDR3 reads CASSYRGANVLTF. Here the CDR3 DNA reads TGTGCCAGCAGTTACAGGGGGGCCAACGTCCTGACTTTC.

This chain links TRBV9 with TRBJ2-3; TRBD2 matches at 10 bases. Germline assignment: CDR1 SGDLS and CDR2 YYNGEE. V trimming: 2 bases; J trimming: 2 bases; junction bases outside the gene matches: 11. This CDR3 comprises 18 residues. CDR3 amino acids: CASSVSLAGHLNTDTQYF. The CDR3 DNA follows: TGTGCCAGCAGCGTTTCACTAGCGGGACACCTTAACACAGATACGCAGTATTTT.

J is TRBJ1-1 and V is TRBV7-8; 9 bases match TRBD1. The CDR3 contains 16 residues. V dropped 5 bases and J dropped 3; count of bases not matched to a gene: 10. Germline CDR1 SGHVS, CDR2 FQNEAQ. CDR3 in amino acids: CASSIRRDREDTEAFF. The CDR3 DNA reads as TGTGCCAGCAGCATCCGCCGGGACAGGGAGGACACTGAAGCTTTCTTT.

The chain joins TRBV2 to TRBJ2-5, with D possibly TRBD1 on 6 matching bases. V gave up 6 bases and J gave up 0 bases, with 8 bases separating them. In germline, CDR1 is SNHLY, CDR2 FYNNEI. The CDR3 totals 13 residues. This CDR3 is CASSGQYQETQYF. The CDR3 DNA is TGTGCCAGCAGCGGACAGTACCAAGAGACCCAGTACTTC.

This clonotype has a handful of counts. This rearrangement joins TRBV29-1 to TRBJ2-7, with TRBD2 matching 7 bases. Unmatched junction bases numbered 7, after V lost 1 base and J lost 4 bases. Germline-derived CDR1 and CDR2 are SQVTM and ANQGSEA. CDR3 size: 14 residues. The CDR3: CSVEVGGSAYEQYF. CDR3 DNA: TGCAGCGTTGAAGTCGGCGGGAGTGCGTACGAGCAGTACTTC.

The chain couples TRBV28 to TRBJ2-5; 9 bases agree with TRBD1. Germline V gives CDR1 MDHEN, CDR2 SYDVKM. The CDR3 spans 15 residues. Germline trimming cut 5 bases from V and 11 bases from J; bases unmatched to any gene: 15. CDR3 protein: CASSGSGTGNNEQYF. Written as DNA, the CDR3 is TGTGCCAGCAGTGGATCCGGGACAGGGAATAATGAGCAGTACTTC. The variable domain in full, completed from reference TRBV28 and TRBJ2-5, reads DVKVTQSSRYLVKRTGEKVFLECVQDMDHENMFWYRQDPGLGLRLIYFSYDVKMKEKGDIPEGYSVSREKKERFSLILESASTNQTSMYLCASSGSGTGNNEQYFGPGTRLLVL.

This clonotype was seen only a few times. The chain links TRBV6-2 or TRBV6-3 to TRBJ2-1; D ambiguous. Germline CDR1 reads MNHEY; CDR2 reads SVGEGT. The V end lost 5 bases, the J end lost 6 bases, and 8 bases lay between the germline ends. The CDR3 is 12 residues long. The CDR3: CASSNVVNEQFF. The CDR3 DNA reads TGTGCCAGCAGTAATGTGGTCAATGAGCAGTTCTTC.

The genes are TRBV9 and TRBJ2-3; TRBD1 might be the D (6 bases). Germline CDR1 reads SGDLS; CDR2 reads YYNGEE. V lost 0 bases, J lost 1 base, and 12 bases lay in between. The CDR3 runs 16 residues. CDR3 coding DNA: TGTGCCAGCAGCGTAGTCCAGGGGTCTCGCACAGATACGCAGTATTTT. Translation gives CASSVVQGSRTDTQYF.

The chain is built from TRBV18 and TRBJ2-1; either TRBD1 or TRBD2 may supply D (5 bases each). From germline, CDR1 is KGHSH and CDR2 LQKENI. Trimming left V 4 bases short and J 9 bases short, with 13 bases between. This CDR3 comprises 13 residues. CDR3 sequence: CASSLGTASEQFF. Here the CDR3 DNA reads TGTGCCAGCTCACTGGGGACGGCGAGTGAGCAGTTCTTC.

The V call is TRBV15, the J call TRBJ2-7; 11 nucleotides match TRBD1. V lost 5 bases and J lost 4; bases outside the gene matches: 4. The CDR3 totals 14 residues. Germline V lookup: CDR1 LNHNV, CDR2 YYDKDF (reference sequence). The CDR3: CATSPRDRGYEQYF. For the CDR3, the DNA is TGTGCCACCAGCCCCCGGGACAGGGGGTACGAGCAGTACTTC. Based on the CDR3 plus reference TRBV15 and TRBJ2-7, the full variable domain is DAMVIQNPRYQVTQFGKPVTLSCSQTLNHNVMYWYQQKSSQAPKLLFHYYDKDFNNEADTPDNFQSRRPNTSFCFLDIRSPGLGDTAMYLCATSPRDRGYEQYFGPGTRLTVT.

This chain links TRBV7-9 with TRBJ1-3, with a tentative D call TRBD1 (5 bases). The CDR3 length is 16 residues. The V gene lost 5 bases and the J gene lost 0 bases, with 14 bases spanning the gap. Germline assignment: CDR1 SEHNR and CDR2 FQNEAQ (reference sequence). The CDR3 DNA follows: TGTGCCAGCAGCCGGACTGACAGATACTCTGGAAACACCATATATTTT. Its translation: CASSRTDRYSGNTIYF.

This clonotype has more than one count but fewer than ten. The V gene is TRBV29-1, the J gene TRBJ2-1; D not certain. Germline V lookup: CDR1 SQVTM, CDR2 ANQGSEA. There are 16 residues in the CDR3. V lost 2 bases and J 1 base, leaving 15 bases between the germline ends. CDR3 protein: CSVESLQWYSYNEQFF. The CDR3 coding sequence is TGCAGCGTTGAATCTCTGCAATGGTATTCCTACAATGAGCAGTTCTTC.

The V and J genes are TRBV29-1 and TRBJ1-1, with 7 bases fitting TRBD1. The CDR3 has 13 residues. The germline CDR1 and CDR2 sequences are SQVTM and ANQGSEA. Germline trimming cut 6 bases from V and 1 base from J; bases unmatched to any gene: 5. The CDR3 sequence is CSVDRTGNTEAFF. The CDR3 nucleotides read TGCAGCGTCGATCGGACAGGGAACACTGAAGCTTTCTTT.